One and the same sample provided the 27 T cell receptor beta chains below, sequenced in a study of shared clonotypes between healthy human individuals. Profiled with immunoSEQ multiplex PCR; TCRdb holds only in-frame clones, not every one. Of about 2.3 million clones in the sample, about 90% are singletons; the top ten hold about 0.41%. Sequencing was done on a sample of naive CD4+ T cells from PBMCs. Subset specified: CD45RA+ positively selected. Source of these receptors: a young man in good health. Some clones in this sample may be carry-over from other donors' samples.

The gene calls are TRBV29-1 and TRBJ2-7; 11 bases agree with TRBD1. CDR3 length: 12 residues. The V and J ends lost 5 bases and 6 bases, in that order; junction bases with no gene match: 3. Germline V CDR1 and CDR2: SQVTM, ANQGSEA. The CDR3 region has the DNA TGCAGCGTTCGGACAGGGGGCCGCGAGCAGTACTTC. It is translated as CSVRTGGREQYF.

Only one count was recorded for this clone. The gene calls are TRBV7-2 and TRBJ2-2; weak D call: TRBD1 (6 bases). In germline, CDR1 is SGHTA, CDR2 FQGNSA. V was clipped by 7 bases and J by 0 bases, with 18 bases between them. The CDR3 is made up of 17 amino acids. CDR3 in DNA: TGTGCCAGCAACGAACTAAGGACAGCCGCGAACACCGGGGAGCTGTTTTTT. Residues: CASNELRTAANTGELFF.

The chain joins TRBV6-6 to TRBJ2-5, with D perhaps matching TRBD2 (6 bases). Germline lookup yields CDR1 MNHNY and CDR2 SVGAGI (reference sequence). The ends were cut back, 4 bases at V and 2 bases at J, with 11 bases in the middle. The length of the CDR3 is 14 residues. DNA for the CDR3: TGTGCCAGCAGTTTGGGGGGAAGGCAAGAGACCCAGTACTTC. Translation: CASSLGGRQETQYF.

This rearrangement joins TRBV5-1 to TRBJ2-5, with D perhaps TRBD1 (6 bases). The CDR3 length is 15 residues. Germline CDR1 reads SGHRS; CDR2 reads YFSETQ. The V gene lost 0 bases and the J gene lost 2 bases, with 11 bases spanning the gap. The CDR3 here is CASSLAPGEQETQYF. The CDR3 nucleotides are TGCGCCAGCAGCTTGGCGCCAGGGGAGCAAGAGACCCAGTACTTC.

A note on this clone: The sample holds other DNA sequences that translate to the same CDR3. The chain uses TRBV27 and TRBJ1-5, with D possibly matching TRBD1 (6 bases). CDR1 is MNHEY and CDR2 is SMNVEV in the germline V gene (reference sequence). V dropped 5 bases and J dropped 4 bases, with 12 bases sitting between them. The CDR3 runs 14 residues. The CDR3 loop reads CASSLTGSNQPQHF. The DNA of the CDR3 is TGTGCCAGCAGTCTAACAGGGTCTAATCAGCCCCAGCATTTT.

The chain links TRBV5-1 to TRBJ2-7; 9 nucleotides line up with TRBD2. V was pared by 3 bases and J by 1 base, with 5 bases of the junction left unmatched. Germline V gene sequence: CDR1 SGHRS, CDR2 YFSETQ. The CDR3 sequence is 15 residues long. The DNA for the CDR3 is TGCGCCAGCAGCTACGTAGCGGGAGATTCCTACGAGCAGTACTTC. Its protein is CASSYVAGDSYEQYF.

Remarks on this clone: Other DNA sequences in this sample translate to the same CDR3. The chain combines TRBV5-4 with TRBJ2-5; 9 bases agree with TRBD2. The CDR3 has 14 amino acids. The ends lost 0 bases at V and 5 bases at J; junction bases unmatched: 2. Germline CDR1 is SGHNT and CDR2 is YYREEE (reference sequence). In DNA form, the CDR3 reads TGTGCCAGCAGCTTGGGGCTAGCGGGGGAGACCCAGTACTTC. As protein: CASSLGLAGETQYF.

In this sample, this clone turned up once. This rearrangement joins TRBV5-1 to TRBJ2-1; either TRBD1 or TRBD2 may fit D (6 bases each). CDR1 is SGHRS and CDR2 is YFSETQ in the germline V gene. The V and J ends lost 2 bases and 7 bases respectively, with 22 bases between them. CDR3 length: 17 residues. CDR3 in amino acids: CASSFNGGRVARNEQFF. The CDR3 DNA follows: TGCGCCAGCAGCTTTAATGGGGGGCGAGTAGCGAGGAATGAGCAGTTCTTC.

In its sample, this clone was seen once. This rearrangement joins TRBV9 to TRBJ2-2; D not certain. V was pared by 0 bases and J by 0 bases, with 12 bases between. Germline CDR1 is SGDLS and CDR2 is YYNGEE. This CDR3 is built from 17 residues. Here the CDR3 reads CASSVGSGSTNTGELFF. The CDR3 DNA is TGTGCCAGCAGCGTAGGGTCCGGAAGTACGAACACCGGGGAGCTGTTTTTT.

The CDR3 coding sequence is TGTGCCTGGAGTCGTTTCTGGACTAGCGGAACCCAGGGAGAGACCCAGTACTTC. It codes for CAWSRFWTSGTQGETQYF. The chain employs TRBV30 and TRBJ2-5; 10 nucleotides agree with TRBD2. The germline V gene encodes CDR1 GTSNPN and CDR2 SVGIG (reference sequence). CDR3 length equals 18 residues. V was clipped by 2 bases and J by 4 bases; unmatched bases: 16.

The CDR3 coding sequence is TGCAGCGTTGTTCCCACGTACAATGAGCAGTTCTTC. This codes for CSVVPTYNEQFF. The rearrangement uses TRBV29-1 and TRBJ2-1; no clear D gene. This CDR3 comprises 12 residues. Germline V gene data show CDR1 as SQVTM and CDR2 as ANQGSEA. V was clipped by 4 bases and J by 4 bases, with 8 bases between them.

The rearrangement uses TRBV6-1 and TRBJ2-2, with no clear D. The CDR3 contains 13 residues. Germline V gene data show CDR1 as MNHNS and CDR2 as SASEGT. Trimming stripped 6 bases from V and 2 bases from J, with 7 bases between. The CDR3 loop reads CASSQPNTGELFF. Written as DNA, the CDR3 is TGTGCCAGCAGCCAGCCCAACACCGGGGAGCTGTTTTTT.

The CDR3 DNA reads as TGCAGCGCCCGTCCCCCAGGGGTTCGGAGGAACACTGAAGCTTTCTTT. Amino acids: CSARPPGVRRNTEAFF. The chain combines TRBV29-1 with TRBJ1-1, with TRBD1 as a possible D gene (6 bases). Trimming shortened V by 7 bases and J by 1 base, and 22 bases separated the two germline ends. The CDR3 has 16 amino acids. Germline V CDR1 and CDR2: SQVTM, ANQGSEA.

The V and J genes are TRBV28 and TRBJ2-5; TRBD2 matches at 12 bases. The junction had 12 bases not matched to a gene; V was cut back by 2 bases and J by 11 bases. This CDR3 comprises 16 residues. CDR1 is MDHEN and CDR2 is SYDVKM in the germline V gene. CDR3 sequence (DNA): TGTGCCAGCAGTTTACCCGCAGCACTAGCGGGAGGTGAGCAGTACTTC. Amino acid sequence: CASSLPAALAGGEQYF.

CDR3 nucleotide sequence: TGTGCCAGCAGATTTCCGGGACAGGGCTTTACTGAAGCTTTCTTT. Translating gives CASRFPGQGFTEAFF. J is TRBJ1-1 and V is TRBV6-6; 9 positions match TRBD1. Germline CDR1 and CDR2: MNHNY and SVGAGI (reference sequence). V lost 6 bases, J lost 5 bases, and 10 bases stayed unmatched. CDR3 size: 15 residues.

The chain is built from TRBV9 and TRBJ2-1; D unresolved. This CDR3 spans 16 amino acids. With 0 bases removed from V and 9 bases from J, the gap between germline ends came to 19 bases. Germline V CDR1 and CDR2: SGDLS, YYNGEE. CDR3 in amino acids: CASSVGIGLGLGEQFF. The CDR3 DNA reads as TGTGCCAGCAGCGTAGGAATTGGGCTAGGATTGGGTGAGCAGTTCTTC.

The V and J genes are TRBV25-1 and TRBJ2-5; D ambiguous. V was trimmed by 0 bases and J by 5 bases, leaving 10 bases between them. Per the germline V gene, CDR1 is MGHDK and CDR2 is SYGVNS. CDR3 length: 14 residues. CDR3 coding DNA: TGTGCCAGCAGTGAATATAGTCCCCGGGAGACCCAGTACTTC. Translated, it gives CASSEYSPRETQYF.

The gene calls are TRBV7-9 and TRBJ2-7; tentative D call: TRBD1 (6 bases). Trimming removed 5 bases at V and 0 bases at J, with 11 bases between. Germline lookup yields CDR1 SEHNR and CDR2 FQNEAQ (reference sequence). CDR3 length equals 14 residues. The CDR3 loop is CASSPDRYSYEQYF. Here the CDR3 DNA reads TGTGCCAGCAGCCCAGACAGGTACTCCTACGAGCAGTACTTC.

The V gene is TRBV10-3, the J gene TRBJ2-5; weak D call: TRBD2 (5 bases). The J call could be wrong; TRBJ2-7 is a better fit for the DNA end. The germline V gene has CDR1 ENHRY and CDR2 SYGVKD. The CDR3 length is 13 residues. In DNA form, the CDR3 reads TGTGCCATCAGCTCGACTACTTCCTACGAGCAGTACTTC. Translated, it gives CAISSTTSYEQYF.

The rearrangement links TRBV5-1 to TRBJ2-1, with 14 positions matching TRBD2. Germline trimming cut 5 bases from V and 8 bases from J; bases unmatched to any gene: 6. Germline V gene data show CDR1 as SGHRS and CDR2 as YFSETQ. The CDR3 contains 15 residues. This CDR3 is CASRYGTSGSHEQFF. The CDR3 DNA follows: TGCGCCAGCAGGTACGGGACTAGCGGGAGCCATGAGCAGTTCTTC.

The chain links TRBV7-3 to TRBJ2-7, with a tentative D call TRBD1 (6 bases). V was cut by 4 bases and J by 1 base, with 11 bases left in between. Germline lookup yields CDR1 SGHTA and CDR2 FQGTGA. The CDR3 is 14 residues long. DNA for the CDR3: TGTGCCAGCAGCTCGAGGACAGATTCCTACGAGCAGTACTTC. Its protein product is CASSSRTDSYEQYF.

This chain links TRBV6-1 with TRBJ2-3; TRBD2 might be the D (6 bases). This CDR3 is 14 amino acids long. CDR1 MNHNS and CDR2 SASEGT come from the germline V gene. Between the trimmed V and J ends, which lost 4 bases and 5 bases, there was a span of 13 bases. The CDR3, as DNA: TGTGCCAGCAGTGGGGGGGATAAGCGAGATACGCAGTATTTT. It codes for CASSGGDKRDTQYF.

Details on this clone: One junction end does not reproduce the germline sequence, and a read error may be involved. The genes are TRBV7-9 and TRBJ1-1; tentatively, D is TRBD1 (6 bases). The CDR3 runs 13 residues. CDR1 and CDR2 from the germline V gene are SEHNR and FQNEAQ (reference sequence). In DNA form, the CDR3 reads TGTGCCAGCAGCTCCGGACAGCACACTGAAGCTTCCTTT. Amino acid sequence: CASSSGQHTEASF. Combining the CDR3 with reference TRBV7-9 and TRBJ1-1 gives the whole variable domain DTGVSQNPRHKITKRGQNVTFRCDPISEHNRLYWYRQTLGQGPEFLTYFQNEAQLEKSRLLSDRFSAERPKGSFSTLEIQRTEQGDSAMYLCASSSGQHTEASFGQGTRLTVV.

The V call is TRBV13, the J call TRBJ1-1, with TRBD1 matching 7 bases. CDR1 PRHDT and CDR2 FYEKMQ come from the germline V gene (reference sequence). Unmatched junction bases numbered 12, after V lost 5 bases and J lost 6 bases. This CDR3 has 15 amino acids. The CDR3 nucleotides read TGTGCCAGCAGCCCCATTCCGACAGGGAGGTCTGAAGCTTTCTTT. This codes for CASSPIPTGRSEAFF.

V gene TRBV5-6 combines with J gene TRBJ1-2; TRBD1 aligns across 8 bases. This CDR3 region has 15 residues. Per germline, CDR1 SGHDT and CDR2 YYEEEE. Trimming at V came to 0 bases and at J to 3 bases, leaving 4 bases not matched to a gene. The CDR3 sequence: CASSLAGGQDYGYTF. The CDR3 DNA reads TGTGCCAGCAGCTTGGCAGGGGGACAGGACTATGGCTACACCTTC.

V usage is TRBV30 and J usage is TRBJ2-1; 8 bases map to TRBD2. Germline trimming cut 2 bases from V and 2 bases from J; bases unmatched to any gene: 2. This CDR3 spans 14 amino acids. The germline V gene encodes CDR1 GTSNPN and CDR2 SVGIG (reference sequence). The CDR3 protein is CAWSISGTYNEQFF. CDR3 nucleotide sequence: TGTGCCTGGAGTATTAGCGGGACCTACAATGAGCAGTTCTTC.

The rearrangement joins TRBV5-4 to TRBJ2-1; D gene ambiguous. This CDR3 comprises 16 residues. Looked up from germline, CDR1 is SGHNT and CDR2 is YYREEE (reference sequence). V lost 4 bases, J lost 6 bases, and 20 bases lay in between. The CDR3 is CASSTASVAAINEQFF. The CDR3 nucleotides are TGTGCCAGCAGCACAGCCTCCGTAGCCGCAATCAATGAGCAGTTCTTC.